This T cell receptor (beta chain) was sequenced for a study of blood T cell repertoires in COVID-19. Overall study context: Researchers got acute and convalescent COVID-19 samples from the United States, Italy and Spain. Sample material is recorded as cDNA or gDNA derived from T cells, B-cell-depleted T cells, or PBMCs.

Authors' analysis steps: Amplifying reference gene primers gave estimates of nucleated cell counts. Libraries were prepared by immunoSEQ multiplex PCR; TCRdb keeps only in-frame clonotypes and omits some of them. V, J and clone size are taken as reported in that table, and D and trimming were inferred from the DNA itself. In the table there are some 220,000 clones, 60% to 85% of which are singletons. V was clipped by 10 bases and J by 2 bases, with 18 bases between them. This CDR3 is 15 amino acids long. Looked up from germline, CDR1 is SNHLY and CDR2 is FYNNEI. V gene TRBV2 combines with J gene TRBJ1-5; D is undetermined. The TCR was taken from a woman in her 70s with acute or convalescent COVID-19. The sequencing sample was made of peripheral blood. The CDR3 sequence: CATSPGRLGNQPQHF. The CDR3 coding sequence is TGTGCCACCTCACCGGGGAGGTTGGGCAATCAGCCCCAGCATTTT.